These T cell receptor beta chains were read from a single sample in a study of blood T cell repertoires in COVID-19. This table comes from immunoSEQ multiplex PCR, and its TCRdb copy is limited to in-frame clones, with some not included. The table lists 230,000 or so clones, approximately 90% of them singletons. Sequencing was done on a sample of PBMCs or T cells enriched from blood (not recorded which). All receptors derive from a woman aged 40 to 50 with acute COVID-19. Both conserved end residues are part of each CDR3. D genes are given only for firm matches. A row's size may be missing; if present it is once, few, many or a size class.

TRBV6-4,NA,NA,13,TRBJ1-2,CASSDSGHLRYTF,TGTGCCAGCAGTGACTCGGGACACCTTAGGTACACCTTC
TRBV5-6,NA,NA,14,TRBJ1-2,CASSLGRTSYGYTF,TGTGCCAGCAGCTTGGGCAGAACCTCCTATGGCTACACCTTC
TRBV9,TRBD1,NA,15,TRBJ2-3,CASSATGVFTDTQYF,TGTGCCAGCAGCGCTACAGGGGTTTTCACAGATACGCAGTATTTT
TRBV7-9,NA,NA,16,TRBJ2-3,CASSLSGRTNTDTQYF,TGTGCCAGCAGCTTAAGTGGCAGGACAAACACAGATACGCAGTATTTT
TRBV20-1,TRBD1,NA,16,TRBJ1-5,CSASRTGGDSGQPQHF,TGCAGTGCTAGTCGGACAGGGGGCGACTCCGGTCAGCCCCAGCATTTT
TRBV9,NA,NA,14,TRBJ2-2,CASSVGRNTGELFF,TGTGCCAGCAGCGTAGGCAGGAACACCGGGGAGCTGTTTTTT
TRBV20-1,NA,NA,11,TRBJ1-1,CSARRGGEAFF,TGCAGTGCTAGAAGAGGGGGTGAAGCTTTCTTT
TRBV28,TRBD1,NA,13,TRBJ1-4,CASGTGVREKLFF,TGTGCCAGCGGAACAGGGGTTCGTGAAAAACTGTTTTTT
TRBV7-9,TRBD1,once,14,TRBJ1-1,CASSSGTGNTEAFF,TGTGCCAGCAGCTCCGGGACAGGGAACACTGAAGCTTTCTTT
TRBV29-1,NA,NA,13,TRBJ2-3,CSVDSPSTDTQYF,TGCAGCGTGGACAGCCCGAGCACAGATACGCAGTATTTT
TRBV30,TRBD2,NA,13,TRBJ2-3,CAWSLAGPDTQYF,TGTGCCTGGAGTCTAGCGGGACCAGATACGCAGTATTTT
TRBV11-2,NA,NA,14,TRBJ2-5,CASSLARTGETQYF,TGTGCCAGCAGCTTAGCGAGAACAGGGGAGACCCAGTACTTC
TRBV5-6,NA,NA,15,TRBJ1-1,CASSLVGGWNTEAFF,TGTGCCAGCAGCTTGGTCGGGGGATGGAACACTGAAGCTTTCTTT
TRBV18,NA,NA,15,TRBJ1-5,CASSRTGERNQPQHF,TGTGCCAGCTCAAGGACCGGGGAGAGGAATCAGCCCCAGCATTTT
TRBV9,TRBD1,NA,13,TRBJ1-2,CASSPGTEDGYTF,TGTGCCAGCAGCCCCGGGACAGAAGATGGCTACACCTTC
TRBV5-6,NA,NA,14,TRBJ1-2,CASSEGRFNYGYTF,TGTGCCAGCAGCGAGGGTCGGTTCAACTATGGCTACACCTTC
TRBV27,TRBD2,NA,16,TRBJ2-2,CASSLLLAGGTGELFF,TGTGCCAGCAGTTTATTGCTAGCGGGAGGGACCGGGGAGCTGTTTTTT
TRBV30,NA,NA,13,TRBJ2-3,CAWREWGPDTQYF,TGTGCCTGGAGGGAGTGGGGCCCAGATACGCAGTATTTT
TRBV5-4,NA,NA,16,TRBJ2-2,CASSLGVRPSPGELFF,TGTGCCAGCAGCTTGGGAGTGAGGCCATCACCCGGGGAGCTGTTTTTT
TRBV4-3,NA,NA,13,TRBJ1-2,CASSQVDSRGYTF,TGCGCCAGCAGCCAAGTGGACTCGCGGGGCTACACCTTC
TRBV6-5,NA,few,15,TRBJ1-1,CASSTNSAWNTEAFF,TGTGCCAGCAGCACCAACAGTGCCTGGAACACTGAAGCTTTCTTT
TRBV25-1,TRBD1,few,13,TRBJ1-1,CASSEGQAAEAFF,TGTGCCAGCAGTGAGGGACAGGCGGCTGAAGCTTTCTTT
TRBV10-3,TRBD1,once,14,TRBJ2-7,CAIATGTGNYEQYF,TGTGCCATTGCGACCGGGACAGGAAACTACGAGCAGTACTTC
TRBV2,NA,NA,17,TRBJ2-2,CASSEWGDDRITGELFF,TGTGCCAGCAGTGAATGGGGCGATGACAGAATCACCGGGGAGCTGTTTTTT
TRBV28,TRBD2,NA,17,TRBJ2-3,CASSTPGGGSNTDTQYF,TGTGCCAGCAGTACCCCCGGCGGGGGGTCCAACACAGATACGCAGTATTTT
TRBV19,TRBD1,NA,15,TRBJ1-2,CASISRDRGPYGYTF,TGTGCCAGTATTTCCCGGGACAGGGGTCCTTATGGCTACACCTTC
TRBV4-3,TRBD1,NA,15,TRBJ2-2,CASSQNTGGSGELFF,TGCGCCAGCAGCCAAAATACAGGGGGTAGCGGGGAGCTGTTTTTT
TRBV18,NA,once,16,TRBJ1-1,CASSPRDMALYTEAFF,TGTGCCAGCTCACCCCGGGACATGGCCCTCTACACTGAAGCTTTCTTT
TRBV7-9,NA,NA,17,TRBJ2-2,CASSLAGRTANTGELFF,TGTGCCAGCAGCTTAGCTGGTCGGACAGCGAACACCGGGGAGCTGTTTTTT
TRBV21-1,NA,NA,21,TRBJ1-3,CASSNRPRRDRVGVSGNTIYF,TGTGCCAGCAGCAATCGACCCCGGAGGGACAGGGTCGGGGTCTCTGGAAACACCATATATTTT
TRBV29-1,TRBD2,NA,16,TRBJ2-1,CSVQAGGMVFYNEQFF,TGCAGCGTTCAAGCGGGAGGTATGGTGTTTTACAATGAGCAGTTCTTC
TRBV9,NA,NA,15,TRBJ2-2,CASSNRGSTSGELFF,TGTGCCAGCAGCAACCGGGGATCAACGTCCGGGGAGCTGTTTTTT
TRBV7-9,NA,NA,14,TRBJ2-2,CASSSDTYTGELFF,TGTGCCAGCAGCTCCGACACTTACACCGGGGAGCTGTTTTTT
TRBV7-2,TRBD2,NA,19,TRBJ2-1,CASSLASRRTSGGTMVQFF,TGTGCCAGCAGCTTAGCTAGTCGGCGGACTAGCGGGGGGACAATGGTGCAGTTCTTC
TRBV10-3,TRBD2,once,15,TRBJ2-1,CAISARGGLGNEQFF,TGTGCCATCAGTGCACGGGGGGGCCTGGGCAATGAGCAGTTCTTC
TRBV30,TRBD1,NA,14,TRBJ1-2,CAWRPGQGLSGYTF,TGTGCCTGGAGACCCGGACAGGGGCTTAGTGGCTACACCTTC
TRBV11-2,NA,NA,15,TRBJ2-2,CASSLGRHQPGELFF,TGTGCCAGCAGCTTAGGAAGACACCAACCCGGGGAGCTGTTTTTT
TRBV4-1,TRBD2,NA,18,TRBJ2-5,CASSQEIETSGYQETQYF,TGCGCCAGCAGCCAAGAAATCGAGACTAGCGGGTACCAAGAGACCCAGTACTTC
TRBV5-4,NA,NA,15,TRBJ1-4,CASSLPRQQGEKLFF,TGTGCCAGCAGCCTACCTCGACAGCAGGGGGAAAAACTGTTTTTT